The entry below gives a single T cell receptor beta chain sequence along with its context. The target antigen is unknown. Germline and junction disagree at one end, which may indicate a read error. A CD8+CD4-CCR7+CD45RA+ gate was used to sort naive CD8 T cells. The data belong to a study of molecular identifiers for immune sequencing clone quantification. Study results and caveats: Highly expanded clone sizes could be underestimated by identical TCR molecules sharing a barcode. Effector cells kept over 97% of their molecules in clones above 20 RNA copies, while naive cells kept under 1% there.

Germline CDR1 SGHVS, CDR2 FQNEAQ. This CDR3 has 8 amino acids. Previously described methods and listed TCR primers were employed for the bulk TCR libraries. TCRdb fed the PCR reads into MiXCR, producing one record per CDR3 protein. The table records tens of thousands of distinct CDR3 sequences, 21% of them present only once. The chain recombines TRBV7-8 with TRBJ2-3; D is unresolved. This receptor was taken from a human donor in good health. Some libraries in this study had Jurkat cell RNA spiked in. Sequenced: naive CD8+ T cells from blood, with Jurkat cell RNA spiked in. Subset given: FACS-sorted CD8+CD4-CCR7+CD45RA+ naive T cells. The DNA for the CDR3 is TGTGCCAGCAGCCCTGGTTCTTTT. It translates to CASSPGSF.